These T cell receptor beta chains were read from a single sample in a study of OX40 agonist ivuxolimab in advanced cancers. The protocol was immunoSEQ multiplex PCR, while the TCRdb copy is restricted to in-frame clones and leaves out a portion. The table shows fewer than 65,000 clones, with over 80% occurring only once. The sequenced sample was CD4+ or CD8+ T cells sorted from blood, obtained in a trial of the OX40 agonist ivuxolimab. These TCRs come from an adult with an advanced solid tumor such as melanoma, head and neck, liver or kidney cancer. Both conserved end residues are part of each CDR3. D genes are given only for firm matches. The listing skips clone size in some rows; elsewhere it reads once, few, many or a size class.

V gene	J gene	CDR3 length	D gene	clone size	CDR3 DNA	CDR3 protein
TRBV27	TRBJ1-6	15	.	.	TGTGCCAGCAGTTTGAGGGATGGGAGGAATTCACCCCTCCACTTT	CASSLRDGRNSPLHF
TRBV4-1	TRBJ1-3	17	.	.	TGCGCCAGCAGCCAAGGGGGAAGTACATTCTCTGGAAACACCATATATTTT	CASSQGGSTFSGNTIYF
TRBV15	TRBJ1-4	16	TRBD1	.	TGTGCCACCAGCAGAGGGGGAGGACAGGGTTATGAAAAACTGTTTTTT	CATSRGGGQGYEKLFF
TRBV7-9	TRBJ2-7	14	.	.	TGTGCCAGCAGCTTTACAGGGAACCGCTACGAGCAGTACTTC	CASSFTGNRYEQYF
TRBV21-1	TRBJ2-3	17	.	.	TGTGCCAGCAGCAACCGGGAACCCGGTGAAGGCACAGATACGCAGTATTTT	CASSNREPGEGTDTQYF
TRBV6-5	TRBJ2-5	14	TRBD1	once	TGTGCCAGCAGGGAACTTGGACAGGGAGAGACCCAGTACTTC	CASRELGQGETQYF
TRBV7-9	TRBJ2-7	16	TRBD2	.	TGTGCCAGCAGCCAAACTAGCGGGACATCTCCGGGGGAGCAGTACTTC	CASSQTSGTSPGEQYF
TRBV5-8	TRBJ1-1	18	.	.	TGTGCCAGCAGCTTTAAACAGCTAATACTACTTTTGAACACTGAAGCTTTCTTT	CASSFKQLILLLNTEAFF
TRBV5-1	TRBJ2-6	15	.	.	TGCGCCAGCAGCTCCTCAGGCTCTGGGGCCAACGTCCTGACTTTC	CASSSSGSGANVLTF
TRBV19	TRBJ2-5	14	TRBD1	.	TGTGCCAGTCGGACAGGGGCGCAACAAGAGACCCAGTACTTC	CASRTGAQQETQYF
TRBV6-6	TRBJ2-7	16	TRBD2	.	TGTGCCAGCAGTTACTCCACAGCGGGAGGGTCCTACGAGCAGTACTTC	CASSYSTAGGSYEQYF
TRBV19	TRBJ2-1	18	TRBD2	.	TGTGCCAGTAGGCCGGGACTAGCGGGAGGAGGGGGCTACAATGAGCAGTTCTTC	CASRPGLAGGGGYNEQFF
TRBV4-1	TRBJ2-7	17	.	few	TGCGCCAGCAGCCAAGGGCTCGGCGGACGGATATCCTACGAGCAGTACTTC	CASSQGLGGRISYEQYF
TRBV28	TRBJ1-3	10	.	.	TGTGCCAGCAGTGGAAACACCATATATTTT	CASSGNTIYF
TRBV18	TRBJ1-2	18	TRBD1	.	TGTGCCAGCTCACCTCTCCGGGACAGGGGGCGTTATGACTATGGCTACACCTTC	CASSPLRDRGRYDYGYTF
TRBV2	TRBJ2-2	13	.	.	TGTGCCAGTCGACATCGGGAAACCGGGGAGCTGTTTTTT	CASRHRETGELFF
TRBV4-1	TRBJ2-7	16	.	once	TGCGCCAGCAGCCAAGGTCTCGGCAGGGCCCCCTACGAGCAGTACTTC	CASSQGLGRAPYEQYF
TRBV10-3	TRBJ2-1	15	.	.	TGTGCCATCAGTGAGTTCGGGACCCGCTCGCATGAGCAGTTCTTC	CAISEFGTRSHEQFF
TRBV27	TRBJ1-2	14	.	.	TGTGCCAGCAGTTCCACACGGGATAACTATGGCTACACCTTC	CASSSTRDNYGYTF
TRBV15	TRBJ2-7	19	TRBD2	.	TGTGCCACCAGCAGAGATCCTAGCGGGAGGGCCCGTAACTCCTACGAGCAGTACTTC	CATSRDPSGRARNSYEQYF
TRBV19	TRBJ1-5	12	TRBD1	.	TGTGCCAGTAGTGACAGGGGCCAGCCCCAGCATTTT	CASSDRGQPQHF
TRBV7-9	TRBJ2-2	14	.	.	TGTGCCAGCAGCCCGGCAGGGAACACCGGGGAGCTGTTTTTT	CASSPAGNTGELFF
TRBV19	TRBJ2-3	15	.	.	TGTGCCAGTAGGAGGCAGGGTTTGAGCACAGATACGCAGTATTTT	CASRRQGLSTDTQYF
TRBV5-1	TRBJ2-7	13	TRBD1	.	TGCGCCAGCAGCTTGGGGACAGGCTACGAGCAGTACTTC	CASSLGTGYEQYF
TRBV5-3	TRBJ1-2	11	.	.	TGTGCCAGAAGCTTCCCGCTTCGCCCCACCTTC	CARSFPLRPTF
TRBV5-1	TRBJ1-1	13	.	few	TGCGCCAGCAGCGTGACTGTGAACACTGAAGCTTTCTTT	CASSVTVNTEAFF
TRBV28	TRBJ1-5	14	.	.	TGTGCCAGCAGTTCCCGGTTGAGCAATCAGCCCCAGCATTTT	CASSSRLSNQPQHF
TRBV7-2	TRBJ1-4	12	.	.	TGTGCCAGCAGCTTAGCGCGAGAAAAACTGTTTTTT	CASSLAREKLFF
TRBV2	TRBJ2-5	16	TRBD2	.	TGTGCCAGCAGGTTGAGACTAGCGGGATCGGTTGAGACCCAGTACTTC	CASRLRLAGSVETQYF